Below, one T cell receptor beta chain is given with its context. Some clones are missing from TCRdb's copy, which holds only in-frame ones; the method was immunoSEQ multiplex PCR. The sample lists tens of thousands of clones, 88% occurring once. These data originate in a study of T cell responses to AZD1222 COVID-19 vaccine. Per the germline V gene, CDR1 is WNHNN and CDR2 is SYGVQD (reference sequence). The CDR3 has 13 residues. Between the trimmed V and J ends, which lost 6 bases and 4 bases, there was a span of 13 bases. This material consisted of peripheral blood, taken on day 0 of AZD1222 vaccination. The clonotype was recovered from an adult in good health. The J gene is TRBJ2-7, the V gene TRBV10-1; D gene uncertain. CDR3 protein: CASSPGPTYEQYF. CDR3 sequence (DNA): TGCGCCAGCAGCCCGGGCCCAACTTACGAGCAGTACTTC.